This T cell receptor (beta chain) was retrieved from a study of graft-versus-host responses after intestinal transplantation. The overall study: As for transplant type, recipients had multivisceral, liver-intestinal, or isolated intestinal grafts. Points from the study as a whole: Among circulating GvH clones, peak levels were associated with early post-transplant declines in HvG clones. Recipient marrow showed GvH clones, some seen first in ileum or blood. Allograft graft-versus-host to host-versus-graft clonal ratios ran high in patients with graft-donor T cell macrochimerism.

Profiling relied on immunoSEQ multiplex PCR, and the TCRdb table lists in-frame clones only, not all of them. Here the sample spans tens of thousands of clones, roughly 95% being singletons. The CDR3 has 19 amino acids. V shed 0 bases and J 5 bases; nucleotides not matched to a gene: 15. Germline CDR1 reads WNHNN; CDR2 reads SYGVQD (reference sequence). As to this clone: The antigen remains unidentified.

This receptor was obtained from a human donor who was the organ donor for an intestinal transplant. The sample in question was unstimulated CD8+ T cells sorted from spleen or lymph node cells, obtained before transplant. The rearrangement joins TRBV10-1 to TRBJ2-3; 9 positions match TRBD2. The CDR3: CASSESRLAGPDAGDTQYF. In DNA form, the CDR3 reads TGCGCCAGCAGTGAGTCGCGGCTAGCGGGGCCCGACGCGGGAGATACGCAGTATTTT.